This T cell receptor beta chain stems from a study of graft-versus-host responses after intestinal transplantation. Study as a whole: Recipients were given multivisceral, liver-intestinal, or isolated intestinal transplants.

Study results and caveats: GvH clones surfaced in recipient marrow, some emerging earlier in ileum or blood.

Some clones are missing from TCRdb's copy, which holds only in-frame ones; the method was immunoSEQ multiplex PCR. The table has some 100,000 clones, 85% to 95% seen once. About this clone itself: The antigen is undetermined.

CDR1 and CDR2 from the germline V gene are SQVTM and ANQGSEA. After removal of 7 bases from V and 3 bases from J, the junction contained 9 bases not matched to a gene. The CDR3 length is 13 residues. This TCR was sampled from a human donor who received an intestinal transplant. The input for sequencing was unstimulated CD8+ T cells sorted from spleen or lymph node cells, taken before intestinal transplant. The V gene is TRBV29-1, the J gene TRBJ2-7; TRBD2 agrees at 7 bases. CDR3 amino acids: CSASGEGFYEQYF. In DNA, the CDR3 is TGCAGCGCAAGCGGGGAAGGCTTCTACGAGCAGTACTTC.